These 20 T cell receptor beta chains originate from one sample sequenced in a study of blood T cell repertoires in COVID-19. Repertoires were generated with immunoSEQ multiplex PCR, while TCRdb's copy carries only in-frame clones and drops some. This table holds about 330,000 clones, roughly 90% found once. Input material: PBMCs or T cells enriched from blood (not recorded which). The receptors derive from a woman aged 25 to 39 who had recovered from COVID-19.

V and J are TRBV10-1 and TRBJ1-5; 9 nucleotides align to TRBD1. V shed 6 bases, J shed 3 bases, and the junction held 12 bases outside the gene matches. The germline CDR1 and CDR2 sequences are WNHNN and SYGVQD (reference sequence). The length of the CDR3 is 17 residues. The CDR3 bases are TGCGCCAGCAGCCGGGACAGGGCGCCCGGGTTCAATCAGCCCCAGCATTTT. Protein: CASSRDRAPGFNQPQHF.

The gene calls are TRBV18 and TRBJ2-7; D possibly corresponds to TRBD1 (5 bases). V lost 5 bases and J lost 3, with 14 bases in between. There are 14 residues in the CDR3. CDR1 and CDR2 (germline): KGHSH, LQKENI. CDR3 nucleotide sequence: TGTGCCAGCTCATTCAGGGTGGATAGCTACGAGCAGTACTTC. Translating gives CASSFRVDSYEQYF. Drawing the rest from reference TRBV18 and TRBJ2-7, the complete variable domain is NAGVMQNPRHLVRRRGQEARLRCSPMKGHSHVYWYRQLPEEGLKFMVYLQKENIIDESGMPKERFSAEFPKEGPSILRIQQVVRGDSAAYFCASSFRVDSYEQYFGPGTRLTVT.

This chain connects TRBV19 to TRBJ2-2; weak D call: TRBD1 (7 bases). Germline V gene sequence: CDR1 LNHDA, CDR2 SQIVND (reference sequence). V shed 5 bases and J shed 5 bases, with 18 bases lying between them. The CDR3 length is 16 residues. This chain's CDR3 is CASSFTGEVATGELFF. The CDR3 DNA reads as TGTGCCAGTAGTTTTACAGGGGAGGTGGCAACCGGGGAGCTGTTTTTT.

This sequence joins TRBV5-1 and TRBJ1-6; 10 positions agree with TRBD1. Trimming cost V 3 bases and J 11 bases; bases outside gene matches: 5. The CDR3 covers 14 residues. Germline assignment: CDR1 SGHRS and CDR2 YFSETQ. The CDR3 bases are TGCGCCAGCAGCTCGGGACAGGGGTTGACACCCCTCCACTTT. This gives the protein CASSSGQGLTPLHF.

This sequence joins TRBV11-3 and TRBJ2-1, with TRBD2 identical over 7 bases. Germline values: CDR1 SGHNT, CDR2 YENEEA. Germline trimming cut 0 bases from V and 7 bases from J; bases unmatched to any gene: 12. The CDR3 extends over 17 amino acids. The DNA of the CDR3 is TGTGCCAGCAGCTTAGATTTTGGGGAGGGCGTCGCTAATGAGCAGTTCTTC. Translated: CASSLDFGEGVANEQFF. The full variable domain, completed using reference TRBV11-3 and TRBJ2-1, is EAGVVQSPRYKIIEKKQPVAFWCNPISGHNTLYWYLQNLGQGPELLIRYENEEAVDDSQLPKDRFSAERLKGVDSTLKIQPAELGDSAVYLCASSLDFGEGVANEQFFGPGTRLTVL.

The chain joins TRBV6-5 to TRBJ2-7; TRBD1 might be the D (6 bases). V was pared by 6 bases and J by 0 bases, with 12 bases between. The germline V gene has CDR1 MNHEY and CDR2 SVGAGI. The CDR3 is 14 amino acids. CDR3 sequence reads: CASRGTTRSYEQYF. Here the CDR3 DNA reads TGTGCCAGCAGGGGGACAACCCGCTCCTACGAGCAGTACTTC.

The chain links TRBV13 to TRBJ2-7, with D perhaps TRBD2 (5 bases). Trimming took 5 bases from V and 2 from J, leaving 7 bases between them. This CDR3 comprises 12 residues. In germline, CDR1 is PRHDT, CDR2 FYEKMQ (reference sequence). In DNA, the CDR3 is TGTGCCAGCAGCCTAGCAACCTACGAGCAGTACTTC. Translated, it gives CASSLATYEQYF.

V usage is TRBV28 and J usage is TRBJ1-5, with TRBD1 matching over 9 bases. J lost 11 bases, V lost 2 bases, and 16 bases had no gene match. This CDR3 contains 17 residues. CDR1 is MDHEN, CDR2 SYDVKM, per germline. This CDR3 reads CASSLNGQGRARSAQHF. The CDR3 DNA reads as TGTGCCAGCAGTTTAAACGGACAGGGGAGAGCTCGATCAGCCCAGCATTTT.

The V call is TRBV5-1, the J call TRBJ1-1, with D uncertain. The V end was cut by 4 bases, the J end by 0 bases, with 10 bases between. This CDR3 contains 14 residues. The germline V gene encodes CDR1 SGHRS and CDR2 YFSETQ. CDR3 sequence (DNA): TGCGCCAGCAGCCCCCTGGAGATGAACACTGAAGCTTTCTTT. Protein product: CASSPLEMNTEAFF.

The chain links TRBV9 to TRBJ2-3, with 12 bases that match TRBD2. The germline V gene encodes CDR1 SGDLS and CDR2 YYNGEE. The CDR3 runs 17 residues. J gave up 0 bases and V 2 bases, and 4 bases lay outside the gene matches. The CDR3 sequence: CASSVTSGGTSTDTQYF. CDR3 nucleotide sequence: TGTGCCAGCAGCGTTACTAGCGGGGGGACAAGCACAGATACGCAGTATTTT.

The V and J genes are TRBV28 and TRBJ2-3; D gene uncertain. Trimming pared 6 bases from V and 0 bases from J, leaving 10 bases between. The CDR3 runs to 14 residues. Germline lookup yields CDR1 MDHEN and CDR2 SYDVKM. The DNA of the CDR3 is TGTGCCAGCAGCCCCCCCGGGAGCACAGATACGCAGTATTTT. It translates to CASSPPGSTDTQYF.

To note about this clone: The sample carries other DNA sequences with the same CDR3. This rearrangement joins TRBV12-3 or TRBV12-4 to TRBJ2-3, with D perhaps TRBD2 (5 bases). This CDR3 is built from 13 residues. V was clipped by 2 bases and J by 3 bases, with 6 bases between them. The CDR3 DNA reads TGTGCCAGCAGTTTACGGGGTACAGATACGCAGTATTTT. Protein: CASSLRGTDTQYF.

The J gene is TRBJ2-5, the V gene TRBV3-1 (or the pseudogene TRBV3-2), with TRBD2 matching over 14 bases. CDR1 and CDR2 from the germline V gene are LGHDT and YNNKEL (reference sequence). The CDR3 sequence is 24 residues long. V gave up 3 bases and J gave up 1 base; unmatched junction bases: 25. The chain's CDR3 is CASSHGRGRRLAGGPSHFQETQYF. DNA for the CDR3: TGTGCCAGCAGCCACGGTAGGGGGAGGAGACTAGCGGGAGGGCCATCTCACTTCCAAGAGACCCAGTACTTC.

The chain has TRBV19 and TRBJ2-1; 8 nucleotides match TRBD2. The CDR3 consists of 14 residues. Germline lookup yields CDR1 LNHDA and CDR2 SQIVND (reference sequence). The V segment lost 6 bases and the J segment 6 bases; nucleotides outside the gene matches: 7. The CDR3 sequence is CASRFPGGINEQFF. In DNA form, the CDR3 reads TGTGCCAGTAGGTTTCCGGGGGGGATCAATGAGCAGTTCTTC.

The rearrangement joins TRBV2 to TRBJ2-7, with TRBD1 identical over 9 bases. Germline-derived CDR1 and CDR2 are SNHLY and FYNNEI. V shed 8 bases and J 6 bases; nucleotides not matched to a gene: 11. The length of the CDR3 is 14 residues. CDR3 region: CASGRDRVGSEQYF. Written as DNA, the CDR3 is TGTGCCAGCGGGAGGGACAGGGTAGGTTCCGAGCAGTACTTC. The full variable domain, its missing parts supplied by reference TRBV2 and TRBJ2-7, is EPEVTQTPSHQVTQMGQEVILRCVPISNHLYFYWYRQILGQKVEFLVSFYNNEISEKSEIFDDQFSVERPDGSNFTLKIRSTKLEDSAMYFCASGRDRVGSEQYFGPGTRLTVT.

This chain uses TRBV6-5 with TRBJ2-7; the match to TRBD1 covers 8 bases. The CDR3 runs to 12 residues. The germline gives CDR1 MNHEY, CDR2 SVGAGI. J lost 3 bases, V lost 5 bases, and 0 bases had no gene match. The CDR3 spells CASSTGGYEQYF. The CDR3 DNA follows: TGTGCCAGCAGTACAGGGGGCTACGAGCAGTACTTC.

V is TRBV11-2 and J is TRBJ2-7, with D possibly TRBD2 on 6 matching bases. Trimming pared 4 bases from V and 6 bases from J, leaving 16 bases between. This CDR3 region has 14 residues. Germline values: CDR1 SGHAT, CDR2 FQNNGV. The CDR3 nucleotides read TGTGCCAGCAGCTCCTCGGGACTCTCGGGCGAGCAGTACTTC. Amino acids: CASSSSGLSGEQYF.

The CDR3 DNA reads as TGTGCCAGCAGCCTGGGAGATCGCCAGCCCCAGCATTTT. Its protein is CASSLGDRQPQHF. The gene calls are TRBV11-2 and TRBJ1-5; D not certain. Germline V lookup: CDR1 SGHAT, CDR2 FQNNGV. CDR3 length: 13 residues. V dropped 5 bases and J dropped 7 bases, with 12 bases sitting between them. Using reference TRBV11-2 and TRBJ1-5 for the parts outside the CDR3, the full variable domain is EAGVAQSPRYKIIEKRQSVAFWCNPISGHATLYWYQQILGQGPKLLIQFQNNGVVDDSQLPKDRFSAERLKGVDSTLKIQPAKLEDSAVYLCASSLGDRQPQHFGDGTRLSIL.

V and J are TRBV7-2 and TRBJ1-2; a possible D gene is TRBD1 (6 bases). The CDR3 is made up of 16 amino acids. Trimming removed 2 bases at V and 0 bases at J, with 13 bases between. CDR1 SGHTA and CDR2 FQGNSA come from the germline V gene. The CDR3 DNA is TGTGCCAGCAGCTTAATCCCAGGGGTTACTAACTATGGCTACACCTTC. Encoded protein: CASSLIPGVTNYGYTF.

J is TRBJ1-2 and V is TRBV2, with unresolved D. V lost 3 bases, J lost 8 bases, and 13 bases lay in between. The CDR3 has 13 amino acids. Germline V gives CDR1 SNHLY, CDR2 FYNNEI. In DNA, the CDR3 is TGTGCCAGCAGTGAGGTTACGCTTCAGGGCTACACCTTC. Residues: CASSEVTLQGYTF.